This T cell receptor (beta chain) was recovered during a study of control samples from healthy donors and cancer patients. Per the germline V gene, CDR1 is LGHDT and CDR2 is YNNKEL (reference sequence). The V gene lost 4 bases and the J gene lost 2 bases, with 15 bases spanning the gap. The CDR3 extends over 15 amino acids. Produced via immunoSEQ multiplex PCR; TCRdb's table is partial and in-frame only. This sample has about 140,000 clones; 80% to 95% occur once, and the top ten carry about 11%. This chain uses TRBV3-1 (or the pseudogene TRBV3-2) with TRBJ2-7, with D possibly matching TRBD2 (6 bases). This TCR came from a man aged 25-45 years in good health. Specimen: blood. This CDR3 reads CASSRDFSKAYEQYF. CDR3 DNA sequence: TGTGCCAGCAGCCGGGACTTTTCTAAAGCCTACGAGCAGTACTTC.